This T cell receptor beta chain was captured in a study of CD8+ T cells in alopecia areata. Findings of the study overall: Clonality exceeded that of normal scalp in lesional scalp, most notably in alopecia totalis/universalis. Sharing of TCR sequences between patients (possibly for HLA-related reasons) was less clear than in mice. The study also sequences resident alphabeta T cells of normal skin in scalp samples.

Extraction of RNA preceded its reverse transcription into cDNA, which served as the sequencing template. Only in-frame clones appear in the TCRdb table, and some are missing; sequencing was by immunoSEQ multiplex PCR. The table has a few hundred thousand clones, 65% to 70% seen once. This CDR3 comprises 16 residues. The junction had 7 bases not matched to a gene; V was cut back by 4 bases and J by 4 bases. The germline gives CDR1 LNHDA, CDR2 SQIVND (reference sequence). Comments on this clone: Its antigen is still unknown.

The source material was CD4+ T cells sorted from blood, sampled at week 0. The V call is TRBV19, the J call TRBJ2-6; 7 bases are shared with TRBD1. The source of this sequence is a human donor with alopecia areata. This CDR3 is CASSSDRAGGANVLTF. In DNA, the CDR3 is TGTGCCAGTAGTAGTGACAGGGCCGGGGGGGCCAACGTCCTGACTTTC.